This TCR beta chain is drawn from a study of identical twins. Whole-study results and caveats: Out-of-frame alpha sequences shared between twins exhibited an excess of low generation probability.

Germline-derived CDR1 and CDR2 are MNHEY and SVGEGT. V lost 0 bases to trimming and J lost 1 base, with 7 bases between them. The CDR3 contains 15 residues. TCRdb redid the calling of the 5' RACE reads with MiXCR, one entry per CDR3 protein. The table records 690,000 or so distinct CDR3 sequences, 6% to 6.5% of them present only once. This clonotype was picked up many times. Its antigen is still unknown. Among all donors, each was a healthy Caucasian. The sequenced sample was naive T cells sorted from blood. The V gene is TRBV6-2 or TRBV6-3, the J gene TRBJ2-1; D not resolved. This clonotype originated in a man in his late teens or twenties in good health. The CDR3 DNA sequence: TGTGCCAGCAGTTACTCCTTAGAGTCCTACAATGAGCAGTTCTTC. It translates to CASSYSLESYNEQFF.